The entry that follows covers one T cell receptor beta chain sequence. What it recognizes is unknown. The sample is drawn from a study of T cell repertoires in cytomegalovirus infection. The overall study: Recently identified HLA-C-restricted and well-studied HLA-B-restricted CMV epitopes were used. It was the public TCR beta signatures that indicated both CMV infection and matching HLA type. Study results and limitations: CMV-specific TCR beta clonotypes restricted by HLA-C were the ones dominating the ex vivo response.

Germline assignment: CDR1 MDHEN and CDR2 SYDVKM. V lost 7 bases to trimming and J lost 4 bases, with 10 bases between them. The CDR3 spans 12 residues. Via MiXCR, TCRdb re-called the reads, giving one row per CDR3 protein. The data hold approximately 310,000 distinct CDR3 sequences, with 25% observed a single time. The chain joins TRBV28 to TRBJ1-2; D gene ambiguous. The receptor was isolated from a human donor in good health (CMV status not recorded). Some clones in this sample may be carry-over from other donors' samples. The input for sequencing was cultured PBMCs, taken from culture after CMV antigen stimulation. DNA for the CDR3: TGTGCCAGCACTGCCTCAGTCTATGGCTACACCTTC. It translates to CASTASVYGYTF.